The source of this T cell receptor beta chain is a study of T-cell reconstitution after alpha-beta-depleted transplantation in children. This clonotype has ten or more counts. Its antigen is as yet unknown. Using unique molecular identifiers, the investigators prepared the TCRbeta library. In TCRdb, the PCR reads were re-called with MiXCR into one record per CDR3 protein. The sample holds some 220,000 distinct CDR3 sequences; approximately 10% are singletons and the top ten take roughly 28%. Findings and caveats of the study: By about two months after transplant, alpha-beta T cells reportedly arose from several hundred graft clones that had expanded. Most T-cell counts and diversity one year after the transplant came from T cells that were newly produced. Recipient T cells and thymic progenitors that survived gave rise to the high TCRbeta diversity observed at day 60 in some patients.

CDR3 length equals 15 residues. V lost 0 bases, J lost 0 bases, and 11 bases lay in between. CDR1 DFQATT and CDR2 SNEGSKA come from the germline V gene (reference sequence). The V gene is TRBV20-1, the J gene TRBJ1-1, with D perhaps matching TRBD1 (5 bases). The specimen was PBMCs, collected before TCRalphabeta/CD19-depleted stem cell transplant. The clonotype comes from a child younger than two with acute myeloid leukemia, due to receive a stem cell transplant. CDR3 nucleotide sequence: TGCAGTGCTAGAGACCCAGGGACTTTGAACACTGAAGCTTTCTTT. Amino acid sequence: CSARDPGTLNTEAFF.